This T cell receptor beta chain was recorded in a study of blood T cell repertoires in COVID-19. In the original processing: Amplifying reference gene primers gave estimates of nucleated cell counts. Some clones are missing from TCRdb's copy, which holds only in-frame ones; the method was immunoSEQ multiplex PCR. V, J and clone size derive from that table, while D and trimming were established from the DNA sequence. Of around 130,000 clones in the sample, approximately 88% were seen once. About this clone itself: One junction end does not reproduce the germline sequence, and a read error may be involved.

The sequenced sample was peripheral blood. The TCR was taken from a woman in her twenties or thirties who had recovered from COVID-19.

The CDR3 DNA reads as TGTGCTAGCAGCCCTGGAGGGGCCTCCTACAATGAGCAGTTCTTC. The encoded protein is CASSPGGASYNEQFF. This chain connects TRBV7-7 to TRBJ2-1; tentatively, D is TRBD2 (6 bases). There are 15 residues in the CDR3. Per the germline V gene, CDR1 is SSHAT and CDR2 is FNYEAQ (reference sequence).